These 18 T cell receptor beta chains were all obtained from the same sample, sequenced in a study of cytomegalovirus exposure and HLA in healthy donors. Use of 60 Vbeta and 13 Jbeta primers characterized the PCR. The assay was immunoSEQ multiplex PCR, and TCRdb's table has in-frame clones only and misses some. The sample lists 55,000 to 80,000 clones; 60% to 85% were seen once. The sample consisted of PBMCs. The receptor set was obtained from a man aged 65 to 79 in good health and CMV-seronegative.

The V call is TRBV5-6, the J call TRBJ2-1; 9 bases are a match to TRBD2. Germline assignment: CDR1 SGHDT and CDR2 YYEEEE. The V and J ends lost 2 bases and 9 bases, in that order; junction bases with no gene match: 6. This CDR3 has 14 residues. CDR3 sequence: CASSLRGGAVEQFF. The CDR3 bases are TGTGCCAGCAGCTTACGCGGGGGGGCGGTTGAGCAGTTCTTC.

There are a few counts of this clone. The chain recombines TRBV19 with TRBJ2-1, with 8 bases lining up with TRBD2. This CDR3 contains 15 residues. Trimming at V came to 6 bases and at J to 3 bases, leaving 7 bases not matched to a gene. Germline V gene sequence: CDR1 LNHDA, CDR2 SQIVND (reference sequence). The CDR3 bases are TGTGCCAGTAGCCGGGAGGGACCCAACTACAATGAGCAGTTCTTC. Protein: CASSREGPNYNEQFF. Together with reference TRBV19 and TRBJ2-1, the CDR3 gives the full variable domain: DGGITQSPKYLFRKEGQNVTLSCEQNLNHDAMYWYRQDPGQGLRLIYYSQIVNDFQKGDIAEGYSVSREKKESFPLTVTSAQKNPTAFYLCASSREGPNYNEQFFGPGTRLTVL.

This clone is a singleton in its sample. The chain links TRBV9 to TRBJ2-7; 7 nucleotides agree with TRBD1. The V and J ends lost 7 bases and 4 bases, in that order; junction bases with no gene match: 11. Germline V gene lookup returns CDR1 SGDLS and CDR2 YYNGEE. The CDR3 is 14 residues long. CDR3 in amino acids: CASGRTGGGYEQYF. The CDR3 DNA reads TGTGCCAGCGGACGGACAGGAGGAGGTTACGAGCAGTACTTC.

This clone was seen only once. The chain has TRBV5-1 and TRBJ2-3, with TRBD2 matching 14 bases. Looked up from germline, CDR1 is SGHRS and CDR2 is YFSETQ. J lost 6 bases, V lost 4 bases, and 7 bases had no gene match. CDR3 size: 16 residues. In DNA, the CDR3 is TGCGCCAGCAGCGCGGGGACTAGCGGGGGTCGTGATACGCAGTATTTT. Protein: CASSAGTSGGRDTQYF.

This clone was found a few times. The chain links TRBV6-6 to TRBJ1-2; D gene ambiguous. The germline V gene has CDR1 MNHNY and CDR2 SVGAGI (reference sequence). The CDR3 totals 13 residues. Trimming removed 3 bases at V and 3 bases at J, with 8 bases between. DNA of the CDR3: TGTGCCAGCAGTTATGACTACGACTATGGCTACACCTTC. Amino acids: CASSYDYDYGYTF.

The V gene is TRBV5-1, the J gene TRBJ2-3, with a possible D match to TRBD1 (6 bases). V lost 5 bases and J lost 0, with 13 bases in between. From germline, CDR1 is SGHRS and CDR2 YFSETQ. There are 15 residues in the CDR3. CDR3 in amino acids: CASRKGVGSTDTQYF. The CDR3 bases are TGCGCCAGCAGGAAGGGGGTTGGGAGCACAGATACGCAGTATTTT. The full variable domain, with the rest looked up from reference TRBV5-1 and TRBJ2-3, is KAGVTQTPRYLIKTRGQQVTLSCSPISGHRSVSWYQQTPGQGLQFLFEYFSETQRNKGNFPGRFSGRQFSNSRSEMNVSTLELGDSALYLCASRKGVGSTDTQYFGPGTRLTVL.

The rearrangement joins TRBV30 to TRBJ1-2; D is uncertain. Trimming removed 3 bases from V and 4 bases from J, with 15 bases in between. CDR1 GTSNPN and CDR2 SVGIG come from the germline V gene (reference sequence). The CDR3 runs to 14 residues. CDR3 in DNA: TGTGCCTGGAGCCGCCGACTTTTAGGCTATGGCTACACCTTC. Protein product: CAWSRRLLGYGYTF.

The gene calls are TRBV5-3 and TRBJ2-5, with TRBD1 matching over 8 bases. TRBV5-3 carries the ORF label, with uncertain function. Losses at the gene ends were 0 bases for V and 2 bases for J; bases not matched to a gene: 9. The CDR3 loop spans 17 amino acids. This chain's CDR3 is CARSLAERDRSQETQYF. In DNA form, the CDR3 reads TGTGCCAGAAGCTTGGCCGAAAGGGACAGGAGTCAAGAGACCCAGTACTTC.

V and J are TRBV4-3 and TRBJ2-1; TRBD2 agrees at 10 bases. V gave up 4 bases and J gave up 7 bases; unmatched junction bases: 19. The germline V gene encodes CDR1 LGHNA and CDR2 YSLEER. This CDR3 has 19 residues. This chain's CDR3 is CASSRNIPMASGGTNEQFF. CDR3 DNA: TGCGCCAGCAGCCGGAATATCCCGATGGCTAGCGGGGGTACTAATGAGCAGTTCTTC.

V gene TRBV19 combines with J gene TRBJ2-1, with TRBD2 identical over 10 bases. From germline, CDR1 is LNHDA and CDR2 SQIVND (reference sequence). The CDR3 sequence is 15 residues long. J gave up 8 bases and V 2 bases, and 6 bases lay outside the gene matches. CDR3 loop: CASSIRAGGVDEQFF. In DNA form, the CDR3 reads TGTGCCAGTAGTATAAGAGCGGGAGGGGTAGATGAGCAGTTCTTC.

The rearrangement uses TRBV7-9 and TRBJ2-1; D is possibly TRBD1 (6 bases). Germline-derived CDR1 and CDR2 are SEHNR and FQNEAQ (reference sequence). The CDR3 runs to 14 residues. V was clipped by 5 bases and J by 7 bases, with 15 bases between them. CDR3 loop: CASSRGGRGNEQFF. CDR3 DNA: TGTGCCAGCAGCCGAGGGGGAAGGGGGAATGAGCAGTTCTTC.

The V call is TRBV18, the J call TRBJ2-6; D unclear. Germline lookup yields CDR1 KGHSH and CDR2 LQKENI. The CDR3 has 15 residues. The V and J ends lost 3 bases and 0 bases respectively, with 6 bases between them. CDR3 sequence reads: CASSPLLSGANVLTF. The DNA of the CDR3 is TGTGCCAGCTCACCCTTACTCTCTGGGGCCAACGTCCTGACTTTC. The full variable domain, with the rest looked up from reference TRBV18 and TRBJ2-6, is NAGVMQNPRHLVRRRGQEARLRCSPMKGHSHVYWYRQLPEEGLKFMVYLQKENIIDESGMPKERFSAEFPKEGPSILRIQQVVRGDSAAYFCASSPLLSGANVLTFGAGSRLTVL.

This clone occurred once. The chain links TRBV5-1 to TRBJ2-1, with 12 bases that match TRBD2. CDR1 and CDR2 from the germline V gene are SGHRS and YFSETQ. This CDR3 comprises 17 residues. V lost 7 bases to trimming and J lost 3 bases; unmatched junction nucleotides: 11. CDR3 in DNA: TGCGCCAGCGGGTTAGCTAGCGGGGGGGCCCTCTACAATGAGCAGTTCTTC. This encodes CASGLASGGALYNEQFF.

Here the CDR3 DNA reads TGTGCCAGCAGTGAGCGAGCTACGAGTTCTCCCCAGCATTTT. This gives the protein CASSERATSSPQHF. This chain connects TRBV6-1 to TRBJ1-5; D is unresolved. The CDR3 is 14 amino acids. V was shortened by 3 bases and J by 10 bases, with 16 bases between the two germline ends. Germline-derived CDR1 and CDR2 are MNHNS and SASEGT.

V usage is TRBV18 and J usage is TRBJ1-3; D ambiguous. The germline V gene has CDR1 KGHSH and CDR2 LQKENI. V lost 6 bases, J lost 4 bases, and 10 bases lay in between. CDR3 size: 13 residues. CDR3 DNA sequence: TGTGCCAGCTCTCACGACTCCGGAAACACCATATATTTT. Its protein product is CASSHDSGNTIYF.

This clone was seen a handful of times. CDR3 coding DNA: TGTGCCAGCAGTGAGGGGCAGGGGCGGAATGAAAAACTGTTTTTT. This translates into CASSEGQGRNEKLFF. The gene calls are TRBV6-1 and TRBJ1-4; D may be TRBD1 (6 bases). Trimming stripped 3 bases from V and 5 bases from J, with 13 bases between. There are 15 residues in the CDR3. The germline V gene encodes CDR1 MNHNS and CDR2 SASEGT.

The CDR3 bases are TGCAGCGTTCGCCAGCGGAGCGGTGACACCGGGGAGCTGTTTTTT. As protein: CSVRQRSGDTGELFF. The chain couples TRBV29-1 to TRBJ2-2; tentatively, D is TRBD2 (5 bases). The V gene lost 5 bases and the J gene lost 3 bases, with 16 bases spanning the gap. This CDR3 spans 15 amino acids. From germline, CDR1 is SQVTM and CDR2 ANQGSEA.

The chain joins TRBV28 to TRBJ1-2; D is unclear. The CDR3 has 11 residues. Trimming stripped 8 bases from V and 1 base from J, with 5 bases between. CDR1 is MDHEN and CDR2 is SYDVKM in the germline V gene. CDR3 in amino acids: CASLFNYGYTF. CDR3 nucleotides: TGTGCCAGCCTATTTAACTATGGCTACACCTTC.